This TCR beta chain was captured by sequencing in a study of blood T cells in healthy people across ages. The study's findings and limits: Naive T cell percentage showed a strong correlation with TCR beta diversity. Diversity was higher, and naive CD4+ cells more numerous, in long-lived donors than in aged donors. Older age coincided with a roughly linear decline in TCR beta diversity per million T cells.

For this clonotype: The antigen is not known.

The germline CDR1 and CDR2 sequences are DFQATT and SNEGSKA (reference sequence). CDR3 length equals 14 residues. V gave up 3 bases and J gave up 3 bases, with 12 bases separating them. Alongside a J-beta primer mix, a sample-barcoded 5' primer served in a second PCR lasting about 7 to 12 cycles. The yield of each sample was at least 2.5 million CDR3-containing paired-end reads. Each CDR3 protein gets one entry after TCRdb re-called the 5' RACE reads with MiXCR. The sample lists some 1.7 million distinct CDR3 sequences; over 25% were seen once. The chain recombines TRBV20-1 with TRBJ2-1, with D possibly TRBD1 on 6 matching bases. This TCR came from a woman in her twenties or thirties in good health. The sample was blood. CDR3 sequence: CSASHRVDYNEQFF. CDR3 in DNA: TGCAGTGCTAGCCACAGGGTCGACTACAATGAGCAGTTCTTC.